This T cell receptor (beta chain) was recovered during a study of blood T cell repertoires in COVID-19. Across the whole study: COVID-19 samples from acute and convalescent phases originated in the United States, Italy and Spain. The analysed material was cDNA or gDNA that came from T cells, B-cell-depleted T cells, or PBMCs.

Original analysis: It was from reference gene primer amplification that nucleated cell counts were estimated. The method was immunoSEQ multiplex PCR; TCRdb's version includes in-frame clones alone and lacks a portion of them. V and J calls plus clone size are reproduced from that table; the DNA served to infer D and trimming. The sample carries around 190,000 clones, under 85% recorded once. Sequencing was performed on peripheral blood. The receptor was isolated from a human donor in a cohort sampled during active COVID-19.

CDR3 region: CASSEGVRSGYTF. CDR3 coding DNA: TGTGCCAGCAGTGAAGGGGTCAGGTCTGGCTACACCTTC. This chain connects TRBV6-1 to TRBJ1-2; D gene unclear. The V gene's germline CDR1 is MNHNS and CDR2 SASEGT. V dropped 1 base and J dropped 7 bases, with 10 bases sitting between them. This CDR3 has 13 amino acids.